One T cell receptor (beta chain) is described in this entry. Its antigen is unknown. Among the 120 or so subjects of the validation cohort, separate from the approximately 700-subject first cohort, were the donors. Measured with immunoSEQ multiplex PCR; TCRdb has only the in-frame clones, and not every one. The sample has 150,000 to 200,000 clones, 85% seen once. This sample was included in a study of cytomegalovirus exposure and HLA in healthy donors. At the level of the study: The 100 to 150 validation repertoires were reported in a later analysis to have been generated on the same platform as the roughly 700 first-cohort repertoires.

Study-wide results and limits: A later analysis found first-cohort TCR clusters tended to co-occur in the approximately 120 validation repertoires.

Germline lookup yields CDR1 SGDLS and CDR2 YYNGEE. CDR3 length: 17 amino acids. The V gene lost 0 bases and the J gene lost 6 bases, with 22 bases spanning the gap. The clonotype was recovered from a man aged 18 to 30 in good health and CMV-seropositive. Material for sequencing was PBMCs. V gene TRBV9 combines with J gene TRBJ2-7; D might be TRBD1 (6 bases). DNA of the CDR3: TGTGCCAGCAGCGTAGTGATCGGGCAGGACAGACCGTCCGAGCAGTACTTC. Translated, it gives CASSVVIGQDRPSEQYF.